One sample yielded the 6 T cell receptor beta chains listed below, sequenced in a study of somatic mutations in cytotoxic T cells in rheumatoid arthritis. Assay: immunoSEQ multiplex PCR; the TCRdb copy retains only in-frame clones and omits some. The data hold 11,000 or so clones, with roughly 74% observed a single time. The specimen sequenced was CD8+ T cells sorted from blood. The source is a woman aged 40 to 50 in good health.

The chain uses TRBV9 and TRBJ1-1; unclear D gene. Trimming removed 3 bases at V and 0 bases at J, with 3 bases between. Germline V gives CDR1 SGDLS, CDR2 YYNGEE. CDR3 size: 12 residues. CDR3 in amino acids: CASSAMNTEAFF. The DNA of the CDR3 is TGTGCCAGCAGCGCGATGAACACTGAAGCTTTCTTT.

This chain joins TRBV27 and TRBJ1-2; 9 bases match TRBD1. The V segment lost 10 bases and the J segment 5 bases; nucleotides outside the gene matches: 11. From germline, CDR1 is MNHEY and CDR2 SMNVEV (reference sequence). The CDR3 is 14 amino acids. Here the CDR3 reads CATRQGEGSYGYTF. As DNA, the CDR3 is TGTGCCACCCGACAGGGGGAAGGGAGTTATGGCTACACCTTC.

The CDR3 region is CASSFIAAGGYNEQFF. CDR3 nucleotides: TGTGCCAGCAGTTTTATTGCAGCGGGAGGTTACAATGAGCAGTTCTTC. The genes are TRBV27 and TRBJ2-1; 9 bases line up with TRBD2. Germline V gene data show CDR1 as MNHEY and CDR2 as SMNVEV (reference sequence). CDR3 size: 16 residues. V was clipped by 3 bases and J by 4 bases; unmatched bases: 7.

This chain links TRBV2 with TRBJ2-2; 9 nucleotides match TRBD1. V lost 5 bases and J lost 7; bases outside the gene matches: 2. The CDR3 covers 13 residues. CDR1 and CDR2 (germline): SNHLY, FYNNEI. The CDR3 loop is CASSRTGVGELFF. As DNA, the CDR3 is TGTGCCAGCAGTCGGACAGGGGTCGGGGAGCTGTTTTTT.

The chain employs TRBV11-2 and TRBJ1-2; the D is unclear. This CDR3 is 13 amino acids long. Trimming left V 5 bases short and J 5 bases short, with 12 bases between. Germline V gives CDR1 SGHAT, CDR2 FQNNGV. DNA for the CDR3: TGTGCCAGCAGCCCCCCCTTGATGTATGGCTACACCTTC. It codes for CASSPPLMYGYTF.

The chain combines TRBV5-1 with TRBJ2-1; 7 bases fit TRBD2. Trimming removed 0 bases from V and 9 bases from J; junction bases left unmatched: 3. The CDR3 covers 13 residues. Germline CDR1 and CDR2: SGHRS and YFSETQ. CDR3 in DNA: TGCGCCAGCAGCTTGGAGTGGGGGGGTGAGCAGTTCTTC. It specifies CASSLEWGGEQFF.